This T cell receptor beta chain was documented in a study of blood T cells in healthy people across ages. Regarding the study as a whole: Because sorting was not performed, PBMCs prevented conclusive naive versus antigen-experienced comparison. There were more naive CD4+ cells and higher diversity in long-lived donors than in aged donors.

A J-beta primer mix and a sample-barcoded 5' primer were used in a second PCR of about 6 to 12 cycles. Each cDNA molecule was tagged by a template-switch adaptor that had 12 random nucleotides. TCRdb reanalysed the 5' RACE reads using MiXCR and keeps one entry per CDR3 protein. Among more than 800,000 distinct CDR3 sequences, 40% to 50% were seen once, and the ten largest hold 18%. Isolating PBMCs gave at least 6 million of these cells per sample. This clonotype was seen more than once but under ten times. Its target is unknown. The receptor was derived from a woman in her sixties in good health. Sequenced input: blood.

In DNA form, the CDR3 reads TGTGCCAGCAGTTTATCCTTCCGGACTAGCGGGTACGAGCAGTACTTC. It is translated as CASSLSFRTSGYEQYF. V usage is TRBV27 and J usage is TRBJ2-7, with 11 nucleotides matching TRBD2. Losses at the gene ends were 0 bases for V and 4 bases for J; bases not matched to a gene: 5. This CDR3 comprises 16 residues. Germline CDR1 and CDR2: MNHEY and SMNVEV (reference sequence).